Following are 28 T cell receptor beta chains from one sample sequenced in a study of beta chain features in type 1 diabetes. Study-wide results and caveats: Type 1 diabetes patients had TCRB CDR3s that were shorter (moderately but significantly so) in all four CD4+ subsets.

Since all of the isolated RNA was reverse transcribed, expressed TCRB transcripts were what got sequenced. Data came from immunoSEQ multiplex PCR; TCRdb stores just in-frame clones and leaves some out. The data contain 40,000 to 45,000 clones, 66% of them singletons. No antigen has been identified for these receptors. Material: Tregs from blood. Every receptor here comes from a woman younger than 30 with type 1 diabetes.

In DNA, the CDR3 is TGTGCCAGCAGTCCTTTGGGTTGGTTGGAGGGCAATACGCAGTATTTT. Translation: CASSPLGWLEGNTQYF. The chain combines TRBV28 with TRBJ2-3, with D maybe TRBD2 (6 bases). Germline V gene lookup returns CDR1 MDHEN and CDR2 SYDVKM. The germline V and J ends were trimmed by 5 bases and 7 bases, with 22 bases remaining between them. The CDR3 loop spans 16 amino acids.

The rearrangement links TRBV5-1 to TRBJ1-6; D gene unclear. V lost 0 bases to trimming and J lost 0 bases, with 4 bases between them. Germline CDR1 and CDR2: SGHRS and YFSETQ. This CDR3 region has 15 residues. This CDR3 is CASSLAGSYNSPLHF. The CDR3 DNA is TGCGCCAGCAGCTTGGCCGGCTCCTATAATTCACCCCTCCACTTT.

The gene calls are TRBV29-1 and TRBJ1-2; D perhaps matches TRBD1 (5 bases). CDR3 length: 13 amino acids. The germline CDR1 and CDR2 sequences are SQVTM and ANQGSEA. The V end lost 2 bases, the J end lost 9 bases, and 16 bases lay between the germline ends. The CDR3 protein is CSVESHRRLRYTF. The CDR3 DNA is TGCAGCGTTGAATCCCACAGGCGTCTTCGCTACACCTTC.

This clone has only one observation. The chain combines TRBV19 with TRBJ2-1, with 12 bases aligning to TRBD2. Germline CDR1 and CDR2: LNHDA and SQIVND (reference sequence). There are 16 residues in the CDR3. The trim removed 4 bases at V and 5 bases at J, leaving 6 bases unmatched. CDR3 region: CASSRSGLAGNNEQFF. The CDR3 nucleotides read TGTGCCAGTAGTAGATCCGGACTAGCGGGGAACAATGAGCAGTTCTTC.

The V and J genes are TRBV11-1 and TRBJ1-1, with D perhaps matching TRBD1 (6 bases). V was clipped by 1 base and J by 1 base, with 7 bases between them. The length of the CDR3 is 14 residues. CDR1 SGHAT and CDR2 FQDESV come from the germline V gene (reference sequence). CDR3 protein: CASSLGGGNTEAFF. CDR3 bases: TGTGCCAGCAGCTTAGGAGGGGGGAACACTGAAGCTTTCTTT. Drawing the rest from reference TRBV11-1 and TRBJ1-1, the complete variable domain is EAEVAQSPRYKITEKSQAVAFWCDPISGHATLYWYRQILGQGPELLVQFQDESVVDDSQLPKDRFSAERLKGVDSTLKIQPAELGDSAMYLCASSLGGGNTEAFFGQGTRLTVV.

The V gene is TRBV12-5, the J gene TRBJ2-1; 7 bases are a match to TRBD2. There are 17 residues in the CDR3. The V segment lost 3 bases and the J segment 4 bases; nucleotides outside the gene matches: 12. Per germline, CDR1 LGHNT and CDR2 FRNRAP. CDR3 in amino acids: CASGLGKTSESYNEQFF. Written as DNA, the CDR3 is TGTGCTAGTGGTTTAGGGAAAACTAGCGAGTCATACAATGAGCAGTTCTTC.

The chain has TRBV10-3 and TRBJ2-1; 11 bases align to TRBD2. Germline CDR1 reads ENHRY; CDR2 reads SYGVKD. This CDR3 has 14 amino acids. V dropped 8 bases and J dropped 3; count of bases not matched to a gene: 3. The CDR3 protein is CAIATSGDYNEQFF. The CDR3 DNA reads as TGTGCCATCGCGACTAGCGGGGACTACAATGAGCAGTTCTTC.

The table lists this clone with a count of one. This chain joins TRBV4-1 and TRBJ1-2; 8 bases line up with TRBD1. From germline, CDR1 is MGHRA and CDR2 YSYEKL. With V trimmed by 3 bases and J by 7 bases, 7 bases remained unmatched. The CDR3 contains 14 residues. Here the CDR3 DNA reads TGCGCCAGCAGCCAGGCTTCGACAGGGGTTGGCTACACCTTC. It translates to CASSQASTGVGYTF.

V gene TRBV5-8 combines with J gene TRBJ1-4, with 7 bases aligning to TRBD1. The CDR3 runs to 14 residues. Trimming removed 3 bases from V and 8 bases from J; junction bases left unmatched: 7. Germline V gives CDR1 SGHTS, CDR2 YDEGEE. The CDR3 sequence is CASSSQGVGEKLFF. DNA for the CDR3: TGTGCCAGCAGCTCGCAGGGGGTTGGGGAAAAACTGTTTTTT. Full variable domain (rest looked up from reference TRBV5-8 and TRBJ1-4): EAGVTQSPTHLIKTRGQQATLRCSPISGHTSVYWYQQALGLGLQFLLWYDEGEERNRGNFPPRFSGRQFPNYSSELNVNALELEDSALYLCASSSQGVGEKLFFGSGTQLSVL.

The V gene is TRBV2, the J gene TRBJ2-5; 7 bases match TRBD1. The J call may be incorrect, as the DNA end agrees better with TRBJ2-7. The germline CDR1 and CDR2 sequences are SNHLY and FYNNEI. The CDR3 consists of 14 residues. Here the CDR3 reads CASSIGGQKYEQYF. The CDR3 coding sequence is TGTGCCAGCAGTATAGGGGGACAGAAATACGAGCAGTACTTC.

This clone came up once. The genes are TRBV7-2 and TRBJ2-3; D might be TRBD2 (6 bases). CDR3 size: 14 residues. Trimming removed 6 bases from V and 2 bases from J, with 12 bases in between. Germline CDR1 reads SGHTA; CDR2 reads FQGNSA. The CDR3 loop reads CASSRGLFTDTQYF. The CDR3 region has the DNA TGTGCCAGCAGTCGGGGACTTTTCACAGATACGCAGTATTTT.

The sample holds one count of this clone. DNA of the CDR3: TGCGCCAGCAGCTTGGCCAGGGGAAGGGAAAAACTGTTTTTT. Its protein is CASSLARGREKLFF. V usage is TRBV5-1 and J usage is TRBJ1-4; perhaps TRBD1 as D (6 bases). Germline-derived CDR1 and CDR2 are SGHRS and YFSETQ. This CDR3 spans 14 amino acids. V dropped 0 bases and J dropped 8 bases, with 11 bases sitting between them.

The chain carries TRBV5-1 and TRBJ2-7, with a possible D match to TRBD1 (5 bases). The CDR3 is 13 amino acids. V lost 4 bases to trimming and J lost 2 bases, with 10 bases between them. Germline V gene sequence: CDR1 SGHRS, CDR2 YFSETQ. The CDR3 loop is CASSVAGTYEQYF. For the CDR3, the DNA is TGCGCCAGCAGCGTGGCAGGGACCTACGAGCAGTACTTC.

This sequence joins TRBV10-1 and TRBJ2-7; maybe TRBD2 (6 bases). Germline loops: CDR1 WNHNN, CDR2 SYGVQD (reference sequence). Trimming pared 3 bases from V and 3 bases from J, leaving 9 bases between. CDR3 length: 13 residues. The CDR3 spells CASSDWGDYEQYF. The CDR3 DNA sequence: TGCGCCAGCAGTGACTGGGGGGACTACGAGCAGTACTTC.

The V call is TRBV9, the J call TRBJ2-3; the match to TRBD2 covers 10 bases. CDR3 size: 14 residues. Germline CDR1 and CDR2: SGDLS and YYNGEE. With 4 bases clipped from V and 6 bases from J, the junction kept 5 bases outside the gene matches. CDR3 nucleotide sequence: TGTGCCAGCAGCCCAACTAGCGGGGATGATACGCAGTATTTT. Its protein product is CASSPTSGDDTQYF.

In DNA form, the CDR3 reads TGTGCCAGCACAGGGGCCATCCCAGTGACCCAGTACTTC. This translates into CASTGAIPVTQYF. V gene TRBV7-9 combines with J gene TRBJ2-5, with D possibly being TRBD1 (6 bases). V lost 7 bases and J lost 7, with 16 bases in between. The CDR3 runs 13 residues. Germline V gives CDR1 SEHNR, CDR2 FQNEAQ (reference sequence).

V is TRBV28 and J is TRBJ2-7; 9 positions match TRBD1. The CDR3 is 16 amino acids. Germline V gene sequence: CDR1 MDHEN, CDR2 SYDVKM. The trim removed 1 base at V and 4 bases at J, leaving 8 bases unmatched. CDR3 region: CASSLFGTGNPYEQYF. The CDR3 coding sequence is TGTGCCAGCAGTTTATTCGGGACAGGGAACCCTTACGAGCAGTACTTC.

The CDR3 spells CASSPGGPHSEQFF. As DNA, the CDR3 is TGTGCCAGCTCACCAGGGGGCCCCCACAGTGAGCAGTTCTTC. The rearrangement joins TRBV18 to TRBJ2-1, with D possibly matching TRBD1 (6 bases). V lost 2 bases and J lost 9, with 14 bases in between. Germline loops: CDR1 KGHSH, CDR2 LQKENI. This CDR3 region has 14 residues.

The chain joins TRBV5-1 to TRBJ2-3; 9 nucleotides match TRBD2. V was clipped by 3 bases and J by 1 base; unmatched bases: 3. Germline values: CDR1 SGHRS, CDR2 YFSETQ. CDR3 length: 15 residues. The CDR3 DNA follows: TGCGCCAGCAGCTCTCGGACTAGCGGCACAGATACGCAGTATTTT. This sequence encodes CASSSRTSGTDTQYF.

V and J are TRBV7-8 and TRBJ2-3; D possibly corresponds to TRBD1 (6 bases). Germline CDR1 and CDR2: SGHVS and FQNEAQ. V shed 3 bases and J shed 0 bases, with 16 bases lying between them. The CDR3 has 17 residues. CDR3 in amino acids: CASSFVAGVGSTDTQYF. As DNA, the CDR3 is TGTGCCAGCAGCTTTGTTGCAGGGGTCGGTAGCACAGATACGCAGTATTTT.

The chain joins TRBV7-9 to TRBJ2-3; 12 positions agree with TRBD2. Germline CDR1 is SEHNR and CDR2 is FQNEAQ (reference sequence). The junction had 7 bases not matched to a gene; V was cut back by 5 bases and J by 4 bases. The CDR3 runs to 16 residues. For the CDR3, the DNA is TGTGCCAGCAGCGCCTACACTAGCGGGAGGCCAGATACGCAGTATTTT. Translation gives CASSAYTSGRPDTQYF.

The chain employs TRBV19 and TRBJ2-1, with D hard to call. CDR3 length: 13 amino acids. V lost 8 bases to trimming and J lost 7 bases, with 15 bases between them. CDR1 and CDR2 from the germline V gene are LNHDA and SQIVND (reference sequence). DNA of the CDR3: TGTGCCAGTTCCGTATCCCTCTTTAATGAGCAGTTCTTC. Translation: CASSVSLFNEQFF.

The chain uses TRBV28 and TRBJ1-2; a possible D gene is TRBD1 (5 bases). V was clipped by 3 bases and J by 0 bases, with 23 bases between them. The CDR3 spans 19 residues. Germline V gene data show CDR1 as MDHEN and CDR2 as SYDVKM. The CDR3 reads CASSFQQFTGLLANYGYTF. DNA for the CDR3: TGTGCCAGCAGTTTTCAGCAGTTCACGGGACTTCTCGCTAACTATGGCTACACCTTC.

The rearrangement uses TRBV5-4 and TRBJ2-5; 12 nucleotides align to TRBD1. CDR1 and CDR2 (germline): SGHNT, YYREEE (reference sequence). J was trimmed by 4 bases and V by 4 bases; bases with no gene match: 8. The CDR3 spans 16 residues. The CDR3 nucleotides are TGTGCCAGCAGCCAGCCCCCGGGACAGGGGGCAGAGACCCAGTACTTC. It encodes CASSQPPGQGAETQYF.

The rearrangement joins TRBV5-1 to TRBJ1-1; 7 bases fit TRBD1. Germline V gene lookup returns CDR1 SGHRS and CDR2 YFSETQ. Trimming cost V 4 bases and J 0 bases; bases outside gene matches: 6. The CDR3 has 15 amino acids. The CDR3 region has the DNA TGCGCCAGCAGCCCGGGACAGTACATGAACACTGAAGCTTTCTTT. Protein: CASSPGQYMNTEAFF.

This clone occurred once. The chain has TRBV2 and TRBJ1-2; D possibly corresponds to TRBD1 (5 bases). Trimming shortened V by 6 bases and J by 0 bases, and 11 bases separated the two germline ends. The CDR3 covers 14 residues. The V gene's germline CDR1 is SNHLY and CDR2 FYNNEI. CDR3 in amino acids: CASRAGRTNYGYTF. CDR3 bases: TGTGCCAGCAGGGCGGGGCGAACTAACTATGGCTACACCTTC.

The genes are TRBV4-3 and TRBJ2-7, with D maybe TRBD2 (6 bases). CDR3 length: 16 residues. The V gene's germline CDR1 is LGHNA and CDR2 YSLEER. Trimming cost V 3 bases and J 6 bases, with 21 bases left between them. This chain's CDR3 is CASSQAPGTGPSEQYF. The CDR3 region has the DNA TGCGCCAGCAGCCAGGCGCCCGGGACTGGCCCCTCCGAGCAGTACTTC.

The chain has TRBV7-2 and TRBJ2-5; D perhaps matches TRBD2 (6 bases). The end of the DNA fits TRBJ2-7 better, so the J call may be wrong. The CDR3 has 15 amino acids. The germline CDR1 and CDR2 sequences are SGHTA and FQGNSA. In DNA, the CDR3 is TGTGCCAGCAGCTTAATCGGGGGAGCCCACTACGAGCAGTACTTC. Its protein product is CASSLIGGAHYEQYF.